This TCR beta chain was identified during a study of early T cells in non-severe SARS-CoV-2 infection listed by TCRdb under 2021. About the full investigation: Because TCR sequencing was done on bulk RNA from unsorted whole blood, the alpha and beta chains could not be paired.

The CDR3 contains 15 residues, cysteine and phenylalanine counted. The only DNA kept is the CDR3, 45 bases in frame from the first base. V is cut by 5 bases and J by 3 bases, and the space between the germline ends is 15 bases. This clonotype appeared many times. The specificity of this receptor is unknown. The record has no base qualities; no much larger clone is one base away. A case-control design nested within a healthcare worker cohort in London, UK, was used, with weekly nasopharyngeal swab PCR tests and blood sampling performed. Between 23 and 31 March 2020, the week of the UK lockdown, healthcare workers were enrolled and then followed up weekly for as long as 16 weeks. The investigation overall reported the following: VDJdb matching was skewed toward anti-spike CD8 responses, so virus-specific expansions were likely underestimated and private and CD4 specificities were missed.

Preparation of the library involved 5' RACE. The sequencer listed for this sample is NextSeq 500. The TCR library protocol attached unique molecular identifiers to individual cDNA molecules to correct for sequencing error and PCR bias. Both TCR alpha and beta chains were sequenced, and tight co-correlation was observed between alpha and beta sequence abundances in each sample. The published analysis was carried out like this. Decombinator V4 was used to perform V gene, J gene and CDR3 annotation of TCR sequences. TCRs were defined as expanded if a significant change between any two time points was detected under a Poisson model with p below 0.0001. TCR abundances were normalised to the total number of TCRs sequenced in each sample and reported as counts per million. MAIT TCRs were defined by TRAV1-2 paired with TRAJ12, TRAJ20 or TRAJ33, and iNKT TCRs by TRAV10 paired with TRAJ18. VDJdb, accessed on 1 November 2021, was searched for TCRs annotated for CMV, EBV and SARS-CoV-2, and TCRs annotated for more than one antigen were excluded. Clones were called with MiXCR by TCRdb after fastp trimmed the public reads at Q25, and only in-frame beta chains were retained. Identical CDR3 proteins give one entry, which carries the most common genes and DNA. Here the V and J calls rest on TCRdb's processing, not on the authors' analysis. This sample holds tens of thousands of distinct CDR3 sequences; about 9.1% were observed only once. 4% to 4.5% of the sample comes from the top ten.

The chain is made from TRBV12-3 or TRBV12-4 and TRBJ2-3, with the D call perhaps TRBD1 or TRBD2, as 5 bases match in each case. This sequence originates from an adult who was a healthcare worker with PCR-confirmed SARS-CoV-2 infection or an uninfected control (not recorded which). Input material: whole blood. The nucleotide sequence reads TGTGCCAGCAGTCGGGCCTCCAGGGAGACAGATACGCAGTATTTT. It is translated as CASSRASRETDTQYF.